The 24 T cell receptor beta chains reported below all come from one sample, sequenced in a study of blood T cells in healthy people across ages. Combining a sample-barcoded 5' primer with a J-beta primer mix, a second PCR ran for about 7 to 11 cycles. MiXCR, applied by TCRdb to the 5' RACE reads, yields one record per CDR3 protein. The data contain about 830,000 distinct CDR3 sequences, 62% of them singletons. Material for sequencing was blood. These receptors were taken from a man aged 25 to 45 in good health.

The rearrangement links TRBV7-9 to TRBJ1-2; TRBD1 might be the D (5 bases). The CDR3 has 14 amino acids. Germline loops: CDR1 SEHNR, CDR2 FQNEAQ (reference sequence). V gave up 1 base and J gave up 6 bases, with 12 bases separating them. DNA of the CDR3: TGTGCCAGCAGCTTAGGTGTCCAGGGTGATGGCTACACCTTC. It yields the protein CASSLGVQGDGYTF.

Concerning this clonotype: One end of the junction is discordant with germline, which a read error may explain. The chain joins TRBV12-3 or TRBV12-4 to TRBJ2-2; 11 bases are shared with TRBD2. The CDR3 extends over 17 amino acids. CDR3 sequence (DNA): TGTACCAGCATTGTGCGTAGCGGGGGGGCCAGCACCGGGGAGCTGTTTTTT. This translates into CTSIVRSGGASTGELFF.

The V call is TRBV29-1, the J call TRBJ2-1; D is undetermined. CDR1 is SQVTM and CDR2 is ANQGSEA in the germline V gene. With 6 bases removed from V and 0 bases from J, the gap between germline ends came to 15 bases. There are 15 residues in the CDR3. This CDR3 reads CSVAPPGSSYNEQFF. CDR3 in DNA: TGCAGCGTGGCCCCGCCTGGAAGCTCCTACAATGAGCAGTTCTTC.

The chain has TRBV9 and TRBJ2-7; TRBD1 or TRBD2 may be the D gene (6 bases each). Germline-derived CDR1 and CDR2 are SGDLS and YYNGEE. V lost 0 bases to trimming and J lost 5 bases, with 12 bases between them. The CDR3 is made up of 14 amino acids. Here the CDR3 reads CASSVVGGGNEQYF. CDR3 bases: TGTGCCAGCAGCGTAGTAGGGGGAGGAAACGAGCAGTACTTC.

On this clonotype: An end of the junction differs from the germline gene, which may be a read error. J is TRBJ2-5 and V is TRBV7-2; TRBD2 matches 12 bases. Germline V lookup: CDR1 SGHTA, CDR2 FQGNSA. This CDR3 is built from 16 residues. DNA for the CDR3: TGCGCCGTTCGAGGGGGGACTAGCGGGTACCAAGAGACCCAGTACTTC. It codes for CAVRGGTSGYQETQYF.

The V and J genes are TRBV6-2 or TRBV6-3 and TRBJ2-7; the D is unclear. The germline CDR1 and CDR2 sequences are MNHEY and SVGEGT. V was cut by 2 bases and J by 2 bases, with 13 bases left in between. The CDR3 runs to 15 residues. The CDR3 bases are TGTGCCAGCAGTTACGCGTCGGCCTTTCCCTACGAGCAGTACTTC. This encodes CASSYASAFPYEQYF.

The J gene is TRBJ2-2, the V gene TRBV7-9, with D possibly called TRBD1 or TRBD2 (7 bases each). V lost 5 bases, J lost 4 bases, and 20 bases lay in between. Germline lookup yields CDR1 SEHNR and CDR2 FQNEAQ (reference sequence). This CDR3 spans 17 amino acids. This CDR3 is CASSTPGGQQTTGELFF. CDR3 DNA sequence: TGTGCCAGCAGCACTCCGGGGGGACAGCAGACCACCGGGGAGCTGTTTTTT.

Regarding this clonotype: The junction shows a germline mismatch at one end, possibly a read error. This chain links TRBV7-2 with TRBJ2-3; 8 bases map to TRBD1. This CDR3 has 16 residues. CDR1 and CDR2 (germline): SGHTA, FQGNSA. The CDR3 sequence is CASSPHGQGTTDAQYF. In DNA form, the CDR3 reads TGTGCCAGCAGCCCCCACGGACAGGGAACGACAGATGCGCAGTATTTT.

V usage is TRBV7-2 and J usage is TRBJ1-5, with TRBD1 matching over 9 bases. Looked up from germline, CDR1 is SGHTA and CDR2 is FQGNSA. V trimming: 5 bases; J trimming: 6 bases; junction bases outside the gene matches: 8. The CDR3 is 15 amino acids. The DNA for the CDR3 is TGTGCCAGCAGCCAACTGACAGGGGGTGCTCAGCCCCAGCATTTT. As protein: CASSQLTGGAQPQHF.

J is TRBJ2-7 and V is TRBV6-5, with 9 bases lining up with TRBD1. The DNA end is a closer match to TRBJ2-5, so the J assignment may be wrong. CDR3 size: 15 residues. The germline V gene has CDR1 MNHEY and CDR2 SVGAGI. CDR3: CASSKIRDREETQYF. The CDR3 DNA follows: TGTGCCAGCAGTAAAATCCGGGACAGGGAAGAGACCCAGTACTTC.

This chain joins TRBV2 and TRBJ2-7; 9 bases are a match to TRBD1. Trimming took 4 bases from V and 6 from J; bases not matched to a gene: 4. The CDR3 runs to 13 residues. CDR1 and CDR2 (germline): SNHLY, FYNNEI. In DNA form, the CDR3 reads TGTGCCAGCAGTGGGGACAGGGTGGCCGAGCAGTACTTC. Translating it yields CASSGDRVAEQYF.

This rearrangement joins TRBV28 to TRBJ2-5; D may be TRBD1 (6 bases). Germline V CDR1 and CDR2: MDHEN, SYDVKM. V lost 6 bases and J 11 bases, leaving 19 bases between the germline ends. The length of the CDR3 is 13 residues. The CDR3 protein is CASSHRVSYKQYF. CDR3 nucleotide sequence: TGTGCCAGCAGCCACAGGGTCTCCTACAAGCAGTACTTC.

This chain joins TRBV29-1 and TRBJ2-7; D might be TRBD2 (6 bases). V lost 5 bases and J 3 bases, leaving 14 bases between the germline ends. This CDR3 spans 13 amino acids. The germline V gene encodes CDR1 SQVTM and CDR2 ANQGSEA. CDR3 nucleotides: TGCAGCGTTCAAGGGACTGGGGGCTACGAGCAGTACTTC. Protein sequence: CSVQGTGGYEQYF.

This clonotype was counted between two and nine times. The chain employs TRBV7-3 and TRBJ2-1, with D uncertain. Between the trimmed V and J ends, which lost 3 bases and 5 bases, there was a span of 11 bases. CDR1 and CDR2 from the germline V gene are SGHTA and FQGTGA. The CDR3 length is 14 residues. The CDR3 is CASSFKPGDNEQFF. CDR3 nucleotide sequence: TGTGCCAGCAGCTTCAAACCGGGCGACAATGAGCAGTTCTTC.

The rearrangement uses TRBV4-3 and TRBJ2-7; no firm D call. Germline assignment: CDR1 LGHNA and CDR2 YSLEER. The V end lost 0 bases, the J end lost 3 bases, and 15 bases lay between the germline ends. CDR3 length equals 16 residues. CDR3 DNA sequence: TGCGCCAGCAGCCAAGATATTACGGTTTACCGCTACGAGCAGTACTTC. As protein: CASSQDITVYRYEQYF.

Only a few counts were recorded for this clonotype. This rearrangement joins TRBV29-1 to TRBJ2-7, with TRBD1 matching over 8 bases. The V gene's germline CDR1 is SQVTM and CDR2 ANQGSEA. CDR3 size: 15 residues. Trimming took 6 bases from V and 0 from J; bases not matched to a gene: 10. DNA of the CDR3: TGCAGCGTCCGAGGACAGGGAGTCAACTCCTACGAGCAGTACTTC. Its protein is CSVRGQGVNSYEQYF.

This sequence joins TRBV5-1 and TRBJ1-2; 7 bases agree with TRBD1. V lost 4 bases, J lost 5 bases, and 8 bases stayed unmatched. The CDR3 has 14 amino acids. The germline V gene encodes CDR1 SGHRS and CDR2 YFSETQ. The CDR3 DNA sequence: TGCGCCAGCAGCGTGACAGGGACCCAGTATGGCTACACCTTC. Protein sequence: CASSVTGTQYGYTF.

The V call is TRBV5-5, the J call TRBJ2-3, with 8 bases identical to TRBD2. With V trimmed by 7 bases and J by 0 bases, 7 bases remained unmatched. The CDR3 runs to 15 residues. The germline V gene encodes CDR1 SGHKS and CDR2 YYEKEE (reference sequence). CDR3 nucleotides: TGTGCCAGCTTACGAGCGGGGGTTAGCACAGATACGCAGTATTTT. Translating gives CASLRAGVSTDTQYF. The variable domain in full, completed from reference TRBV5-5 and TRBJ2-3, reads DAGVTQSPTHLIKTRGQQVTLRCSPISGHKSVSWYQQVLGQGPQFIFQYYEKEERGRGNFPDRFSARQFPNYSSELNVNALLLGDSALYLCASLRAGVSTDTQYFGPGTRLTVL.

This chain connects TRBV7-9 to TRBJ2-5; D uncertain. In germline, CDR1 is SEHNR, CDR2 FQNEAQ (reference sequence). V was cut by 5 bases and J by 4 bases, with 11 bases left in between. This CDR3 has 13 residues. The DNA of the CDR3 is TGTGCCAGCAGCCCTAGTTCGAGAGAGACCCAGTACTTC. This codes for CASSPSSRETQYF.

The chain links TRBV14 to TRBJ1-1, with TRBD1 identical over 7 bases. The CDR3 totals 14 residues. Per germline, CDR1 SGHDN and CDR2 FVKESK. Trimming took 5 bases from V and 6 from J; bases not matched to a gene: 9. The CDR3 is CASSAYRGPSEAFF. CDR3 nucleotides: TGTGCCAGCAGCGCCTACAGGGGTCCGTCTGAAGCTTTCTTT.

DNA of the CDR3: TGTGCCAGCAGCCAGGGACAGGGGGCCCGTCCTAACTATGGCTACACCTTC. Encoded protein: CASSQGQGARPNYGYTF. The chain carries TRBV9 and TRBJ1-2; 12 bases fit TRBD1. Looked up from germline, CDR1 is SGDLS and CDR2 is YYNGEE. Trimming took 4 bases from V and 0 from J; bases not matched to a gene: 7. CDR3 length: 17 residues. Combining the CDR3 with reference TRBV9 and TRBJ1-2 gives the whole variable domain DSGVTQTPKHLITATGQRVTLRCSPRSGDLSVYWYQQSLDQGLQFLIQYYNGEERAKGNILERFSAQQFPDLHSELNLSSLELGDSALYFCASSQGQGARPNYGYTFGSGTRLTVV.

This sequence joins TRBV20-1 and TRBJ1-5; the D gene is possibly TRBD1 (5 bases). V gave up 6 bases and J gave up 3 bases, with 15 bases separating them. CDR1 is DFQATT, CDR2 SNEGSKA, per germline (reference sequence). The CDR3 spans 14 residues. The CDR3 coding sequence is TGCAGTGCAACATCGGGACGGCTCAATCAGCCCCAGCATTTT. Amino acid sequence: CSATSGRLNQPQHF.

The J gene is TRBJ2-5, the V gene TRBV28; 9 nucleotides line up with TRBD2. Germline V gives CDR1 MDHEN, CDR2 SYDVKM. The CDR3 spans 16 residues. The trim removed 5 bases at V and 5 bases at J, leaving 12 bases unmatched. DNA of the CDR3: TGTGCCAGCAGTGCCCAGGGACTAGCTAGATGGGAGACCCAGTACTTC. Protein product: CASSAQGLARWETQYF.

The V and J genes are TRBV13 and TRBJ2-1; maybe TRBD2 (5 bases). Germline-derived CDR1 and CDR2 are PRHDT and FYEKMQ (reference sequence). The CDR3 has 13 amino acids. Trimming stripped 4 bases from V and 7 bases from J, with 11 bases between. The CDR3 DNA follows: TGTGCCAGCAGCTCGATCGGAGGAAATGAGCAGTTCTTC. Protein sequence: CASSSIGGNEQFF. The complete variable domain, with remaining parts taken from reference TRBV13 and TRBJ2-1, reads AAGVIQSPRHLIKEKRETATLKCYPIPRHDTVYWYQQGPGQDPQFLISFYEKMQSDKGSIPDRFSAQQFSDYHSELNMSSLELGDSALYFCASSSIGGNEQFFGPGTRLTVL.